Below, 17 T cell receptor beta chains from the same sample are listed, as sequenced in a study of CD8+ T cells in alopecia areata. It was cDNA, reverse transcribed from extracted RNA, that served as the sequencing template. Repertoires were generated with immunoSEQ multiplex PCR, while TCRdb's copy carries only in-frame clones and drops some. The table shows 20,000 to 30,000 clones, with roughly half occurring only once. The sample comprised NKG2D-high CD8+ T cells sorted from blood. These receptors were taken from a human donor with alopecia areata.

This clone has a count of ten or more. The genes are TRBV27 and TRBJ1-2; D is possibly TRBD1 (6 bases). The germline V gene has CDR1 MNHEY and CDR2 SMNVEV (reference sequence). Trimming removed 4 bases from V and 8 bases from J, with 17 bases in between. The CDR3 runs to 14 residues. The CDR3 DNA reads TGTGCCAGCAGTTGGGCGGGGGCGGACGGGGGCTACACCTTC. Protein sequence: CASSWAGADGGYTF.

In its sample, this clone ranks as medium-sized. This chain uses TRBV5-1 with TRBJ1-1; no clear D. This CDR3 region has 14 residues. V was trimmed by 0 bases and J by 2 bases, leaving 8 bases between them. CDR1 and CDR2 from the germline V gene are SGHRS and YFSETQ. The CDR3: CASSLVYSNTEAFF. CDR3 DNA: TGCGCCAGCAGCTTGGTCTACAGCAACACTGAAGCTTTCTTT.

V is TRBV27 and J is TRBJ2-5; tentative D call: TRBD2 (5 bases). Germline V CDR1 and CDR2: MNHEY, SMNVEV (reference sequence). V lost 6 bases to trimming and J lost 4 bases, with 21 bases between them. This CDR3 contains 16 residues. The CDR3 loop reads CASSTTLTGKPETQYF. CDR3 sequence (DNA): TGTGCCAGCAGCACAACCTTGACCGGGAAGCCAGAGACCCAGTACTTC.

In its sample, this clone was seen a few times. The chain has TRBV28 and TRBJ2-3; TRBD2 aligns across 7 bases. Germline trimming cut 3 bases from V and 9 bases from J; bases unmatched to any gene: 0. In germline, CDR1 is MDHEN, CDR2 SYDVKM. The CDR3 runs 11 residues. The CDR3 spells CASSLGGTQYF. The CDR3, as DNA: TGTGCCAGCAGTTTGGGAGGGACGCAGTATTTT.

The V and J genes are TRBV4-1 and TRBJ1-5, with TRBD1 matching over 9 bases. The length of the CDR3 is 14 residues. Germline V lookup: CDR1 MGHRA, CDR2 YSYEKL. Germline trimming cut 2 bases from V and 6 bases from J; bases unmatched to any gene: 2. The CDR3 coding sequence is TGCGCCAGCAGCCAAACAGGGGGCAGTCAGCCCCAGCATTTT. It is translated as CASSQTGGSQPQHF.

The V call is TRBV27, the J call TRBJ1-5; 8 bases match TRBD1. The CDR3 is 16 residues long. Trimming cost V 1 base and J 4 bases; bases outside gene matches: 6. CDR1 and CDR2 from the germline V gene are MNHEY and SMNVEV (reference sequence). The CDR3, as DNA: TGTGCCAGCAGTTTATTAGGCAGGGGGCAAAATCAGCCCCAGCATTTT. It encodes CASSLLGRGQNQPQHF.

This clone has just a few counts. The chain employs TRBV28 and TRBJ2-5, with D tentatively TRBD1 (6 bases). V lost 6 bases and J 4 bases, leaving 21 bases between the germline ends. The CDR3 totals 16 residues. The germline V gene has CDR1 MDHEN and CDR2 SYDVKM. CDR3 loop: CASSPVGALQGETQYF. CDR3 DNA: TGTGCCAGCAGCCCCGTGGGGGCCCTTCAGGGAGAGACCCAGTACTTC.

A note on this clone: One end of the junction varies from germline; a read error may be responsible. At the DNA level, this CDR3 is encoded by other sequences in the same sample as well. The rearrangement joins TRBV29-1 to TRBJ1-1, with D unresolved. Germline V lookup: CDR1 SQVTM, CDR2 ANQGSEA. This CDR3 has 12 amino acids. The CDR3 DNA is TGCAGCGTCGATCGGGGAGACACTGAGGCTTTCTTT. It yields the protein CSVDRGDTEAFF.

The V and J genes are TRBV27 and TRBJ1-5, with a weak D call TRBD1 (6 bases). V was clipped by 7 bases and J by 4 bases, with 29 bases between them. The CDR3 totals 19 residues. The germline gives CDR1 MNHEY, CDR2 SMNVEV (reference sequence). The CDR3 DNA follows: TGTGCCAGCAAAGGTTTCGCGGGCAGGGGCGGAGGGGCTAATCAGCCCCAGCATTTT. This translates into CASKGFAGRGGGANQPQHF.

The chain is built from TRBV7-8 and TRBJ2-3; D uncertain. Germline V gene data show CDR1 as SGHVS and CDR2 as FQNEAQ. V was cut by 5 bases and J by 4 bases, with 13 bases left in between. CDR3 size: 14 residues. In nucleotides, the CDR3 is TGTGCCAGCAGCGGGTGGTTATTGCCAGATACGCAGTATTTT. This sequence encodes CASSGWLLPDTQYF.

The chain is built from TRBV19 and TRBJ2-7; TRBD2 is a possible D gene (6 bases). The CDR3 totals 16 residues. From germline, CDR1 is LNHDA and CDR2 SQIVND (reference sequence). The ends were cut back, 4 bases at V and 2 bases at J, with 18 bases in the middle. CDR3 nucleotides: TGTGCCAGTAGTAGGTTTATGGGGACTCCTCCCTACGAGCAGTACTTC. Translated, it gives CASSRFMGTPPYEQYF. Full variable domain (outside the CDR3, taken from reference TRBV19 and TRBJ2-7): DGGITQSPKYLFRKEGQNVTLSCEQNLNHDAMYWYRQDPGQGLRLIYYSQIVNDFQKGDIAEGYSVSREKKESFPLTVTSAQKNPTAFYLCASSRFMGTPPYEQYFGPGTRLTVT.

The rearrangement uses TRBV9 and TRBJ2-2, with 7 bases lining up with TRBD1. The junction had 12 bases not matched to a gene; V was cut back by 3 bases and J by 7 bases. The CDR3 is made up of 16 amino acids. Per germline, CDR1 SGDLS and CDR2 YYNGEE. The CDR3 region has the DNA TGTGCCAGCAGCGACCGGGACAGAGGGGGCCTCGGGGAGCTGTTTTTT. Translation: CASSDRDRGGLGELFF.

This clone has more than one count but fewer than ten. The CDR3 DNA follows: TGTGCCAGCAGCCCCCGTTTAGCGGGAAGCTCCTACAATGAGCAGTTCTTC. Translated: CASSPRLAGSSYNEQFF. The gene calls are TRBV7-8 and TRBJ2-1; TRBD2 matches at 8 bases. This CDR3 has 17 amino acids. Germline lookup yields CDR1 SGHVS and CDR2 FQNEAQ. With 5 bases clipped from V and 0 bases from J, the junction kept 9 bases outside the gene matches.

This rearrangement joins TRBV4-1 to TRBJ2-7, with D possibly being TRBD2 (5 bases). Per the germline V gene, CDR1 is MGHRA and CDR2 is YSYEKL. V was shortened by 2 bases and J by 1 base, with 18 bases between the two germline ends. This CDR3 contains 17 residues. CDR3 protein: CASSQYYNPTGSYEQYF. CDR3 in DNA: TGCGCCAGCAGCCAATACTATAACCCGACGGGATCCTACGAGCAGTACTTC.

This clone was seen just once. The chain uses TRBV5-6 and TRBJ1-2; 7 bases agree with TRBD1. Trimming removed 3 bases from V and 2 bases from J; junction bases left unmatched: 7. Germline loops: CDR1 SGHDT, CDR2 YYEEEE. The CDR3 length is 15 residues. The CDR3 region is CASSWGTVDNYGYTF. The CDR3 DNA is TGTGCCAGCAGCTGGGGGACAGTGGACAACTATGGCTACACCTTC.

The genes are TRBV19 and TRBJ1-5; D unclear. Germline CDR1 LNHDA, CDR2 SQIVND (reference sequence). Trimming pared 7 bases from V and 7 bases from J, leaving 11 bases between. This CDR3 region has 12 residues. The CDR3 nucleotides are TGTGCCAGTAAGGTCCCCGACCAGCCCCAGCATTTT. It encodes CASKVPDQPQHF.

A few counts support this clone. This chain's CDR3 is CASSQVAGDYNEQFF. DNA of the CDR3: TGCGCCAGCAGCCAAGTGGCGGGAGACTACAATGAGCAGTTCTTC. The chain couples TRBV4-1 to TRBJ2-1, with 7 bases fitting TRBD2. Unmatched junction bases numbered 3, after V lost 1 base and J lost 3 bases. Per germline, CDR1 MGHRA and CDR2 YSYEKL. This CDR3 is 15 amino acids long.